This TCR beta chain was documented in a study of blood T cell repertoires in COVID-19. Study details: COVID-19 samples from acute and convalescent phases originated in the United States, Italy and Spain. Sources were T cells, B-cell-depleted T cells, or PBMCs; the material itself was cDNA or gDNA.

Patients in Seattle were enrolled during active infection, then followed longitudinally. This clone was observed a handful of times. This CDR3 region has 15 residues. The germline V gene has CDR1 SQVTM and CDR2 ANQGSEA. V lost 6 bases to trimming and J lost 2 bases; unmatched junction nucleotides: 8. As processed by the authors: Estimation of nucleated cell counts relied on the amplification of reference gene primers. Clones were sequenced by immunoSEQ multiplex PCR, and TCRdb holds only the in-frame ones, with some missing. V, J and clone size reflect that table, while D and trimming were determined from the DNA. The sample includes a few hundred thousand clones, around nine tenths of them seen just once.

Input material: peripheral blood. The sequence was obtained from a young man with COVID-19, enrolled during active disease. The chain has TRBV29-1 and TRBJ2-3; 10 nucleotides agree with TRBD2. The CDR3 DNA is TGCAGCGTCGACTTTAGCGGGAGGAACACAGATACGCAGTATTTT. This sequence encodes CSVDFSGRNTDTQYF.